This note documents a single T cell receptor beta chain sequence. Its antigen is not identified. Germline assignment: CDR1 SGHRS and CDR2 YFSETQ. The CDR3 consists of 11 residues. With 5 bases removed from V and 4 bases from J, the gap between germline ends came to 7 bases. The assay that was used to sequence DNA from cultured CD4+ T cells was the Oncomine TCR Beta short-read assay. Each CDR3 protein is one row after TCRdb ran MiXCR on the PCR reads. The sample lists a few thousand distinct CDR3 sequences, around 30% occurring once. The treatment was: roughly 11-day PBMC culture with coronavirus spike peptide pools or control peptides (ViraFEST assay). During the years 2011-2018, before the COVID-19 pandemic, the unexposed donor's CD4+ T cells were collected. Under the ViraFEST approach, antigen-specific T cells were expanded with peptide pools and TCRs subsequently sequenced. The data were taken from a study of vaccination and CD4 T cells after COVID-19. In the study overall: Control cultures used a CEFX viral epitope pool, an HIV-1 Nef peptide pool, or no peptide.

Study-level findings and limits: Relatively few convalescent patients and no early post-infection timepoints were analyzed. Convalescent patients gained a median approximately 88% of their reactive clones only post-vaccination.

Source material: CD4+ T cells from blood, cultured in vitro. The sequence was obtained from a human donor in good health. The V and J genes are TRBV5-1 and TRBJ2-7; D gene uncertain. The CDR3 nucleotides are TGCGCCAGCAGGGAATTGTACGAGCAGTACTTC. Its protein product is CASRELYEQYF.